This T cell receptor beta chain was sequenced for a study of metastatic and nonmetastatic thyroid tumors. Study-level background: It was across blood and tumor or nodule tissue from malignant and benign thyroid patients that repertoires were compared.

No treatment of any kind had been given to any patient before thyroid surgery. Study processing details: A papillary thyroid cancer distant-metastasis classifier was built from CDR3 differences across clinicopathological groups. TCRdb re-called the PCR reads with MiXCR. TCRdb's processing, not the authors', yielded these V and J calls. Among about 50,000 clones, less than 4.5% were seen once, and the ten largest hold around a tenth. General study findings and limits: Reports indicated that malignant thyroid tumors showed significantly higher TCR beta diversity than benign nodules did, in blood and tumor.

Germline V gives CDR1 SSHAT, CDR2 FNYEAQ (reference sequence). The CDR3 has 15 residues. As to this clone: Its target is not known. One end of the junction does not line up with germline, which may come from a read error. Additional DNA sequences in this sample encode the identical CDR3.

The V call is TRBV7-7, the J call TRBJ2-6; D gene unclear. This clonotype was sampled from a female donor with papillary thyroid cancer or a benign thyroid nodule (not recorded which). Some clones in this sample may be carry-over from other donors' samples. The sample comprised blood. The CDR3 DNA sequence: TGTGCTAGCAGCCCCGGGCCCTCAGGGGCCAACGTCCTGACTTTC. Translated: CASSPGPSGANVLTF.